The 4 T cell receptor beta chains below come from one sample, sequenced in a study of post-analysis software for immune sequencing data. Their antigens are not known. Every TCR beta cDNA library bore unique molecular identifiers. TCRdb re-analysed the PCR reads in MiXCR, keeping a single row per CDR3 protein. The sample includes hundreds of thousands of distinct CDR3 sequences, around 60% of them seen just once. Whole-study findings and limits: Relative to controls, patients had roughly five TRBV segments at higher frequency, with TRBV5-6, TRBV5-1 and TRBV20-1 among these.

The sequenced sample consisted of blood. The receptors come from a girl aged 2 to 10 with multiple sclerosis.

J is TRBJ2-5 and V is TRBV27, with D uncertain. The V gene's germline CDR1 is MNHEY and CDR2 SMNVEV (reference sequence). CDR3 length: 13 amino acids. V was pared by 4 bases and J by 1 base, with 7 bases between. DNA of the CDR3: TGTGCCAGCAGTTCCGAACTCCAAGAGACCCAGTACTTC. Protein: CASSSELQETQYF.

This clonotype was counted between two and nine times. The CDR3, as DNA: TGTGCCAGCAGCTTAGTGGGCCCCGCCACCGGGGCCAACGTCCTGACTTTC. Amino acid sequence: CASSLVGPATGANVLTF. This sequence joins TRBV5-6 and TRBJ2-6; no reliable D call. CDR1 is SGHDT and CDR2 is YYEEEE in the germline V gene. CDR3 length: 17 residues. V was shortened by 2 bases and J by 4 bases, with 16 bases between the two germline ends.

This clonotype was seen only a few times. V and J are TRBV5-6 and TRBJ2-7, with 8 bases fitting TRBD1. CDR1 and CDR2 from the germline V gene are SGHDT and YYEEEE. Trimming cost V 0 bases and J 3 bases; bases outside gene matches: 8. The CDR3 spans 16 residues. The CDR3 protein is CASSLEQGDFGYEQYF. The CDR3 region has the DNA TGTGCCAGCAGCTTGGAACAGGGGGATTTTGGCTACGAGCAGTACTTC. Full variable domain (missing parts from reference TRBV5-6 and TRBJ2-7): DAGVTQSPTHLIKTRGQQVTLRCSPKSGHDTVSWYQQALGQGPQFIFQYYEEEERQRGNFPDRFSGHQFPNYSSELNVNALLLGDSALYLCASSLEQGDFGYEQYFGPGTRLTVT.

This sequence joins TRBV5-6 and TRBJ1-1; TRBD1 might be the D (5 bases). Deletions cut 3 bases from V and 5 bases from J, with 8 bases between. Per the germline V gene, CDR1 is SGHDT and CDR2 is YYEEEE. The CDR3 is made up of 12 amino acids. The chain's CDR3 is CASSWGTTEAFF. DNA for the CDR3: TGTGCCAGCAGCTGGGGGACTACTGAAGCTTTCTTT.